This T cell receptor (beta chain) is from a study of identical twins. Study-level results: The abundant beta clonotypes from cord blood had fewer insertions, and memory repertoires had none of this. Not following the same donors, the study drew its conclusions from cross-sectional statistical analysis.

Germline V gene lookup returns CDR1 ENHRY and CDR2 SYGVKD. J lost 4 bases, V lost 4 bases, and 7 bases had no gene match. CDR3 length: 15 amino acids. Unique molecular identifiers were in the cDNA, with template-switch universal primer binding. TCRdb re-called the 5' RACE reads with MiXCR, one entry per CDR3 protein. The table includes some 1,700,000 distinct CDR3 sequences, under 35% detected once. A word on this clonotype: No antigen is known for it.

This clonotype originated in a newborn girl in good health. Sample: cord blood. V usage is TRBV10-3 and J usage is TRBJ2-3; TRBD2 matches 8 bases. The CDR3 region is CAISVGAGVSDTQYF. The CDR3 DNA reads TGTGCCATCAGTGTGGGAGCGGGGGTGTCAGATACGCAGTATTTT.